Listed below are T cell receptor beta chains from one sample, sequenced in a study of molecular identifiers for immune sequencing clone quantification. Each CDR3 protein gets one entry after TCRdb re-called the PCR reads with MiXCR. The sample yields about 510,000 distinct CDR3 sequences, around 23% seen once. The sequencing sample was made of naive CD8+ T cells from blood, with Jurkat cell RNA spiked in. These receptors originate from a human donor in good health. Some libraries in this study had Jurkat cell RNA spiked in. Both conserved end residues are part of each CDR3. Fields, in order: V gene, clone size, CDR3 length, D gene, J gene, CDR3 DNA, CDR3 protein. The D gene is left open where the match is weak. Expanded clones get a size class; other rows say once, few or many, or leave the size out.

V gene: TRBV19; clone size: few; CDR3 length: 13; D gene: NA; J gene: TRBJ2-5; CDR3 DNA: TGTGCCAGTAGTATAGTTAGAGGAGAGACCCAGTACTTC; CDR3 protein: CASSIVRGETQYF
V gene: TRBV27; clone size: NA; CDR3 length: 15; D gene: TRBD2; J gene: TRBJ2-1; CDR3 DNA: TGTGCCAGCAGTTCCTGGCGGGGGTTCGACAATGAGCAGTTCTTC; CDR3 protein: CASSSWRGFDNEQFF
V gene: TRBV19; clone size: many; CDR3 length: 15; D gene: NA; J gene: TRBJ2-7; CDR3 DNA: TGTGCCAGTAGTATAGATTCAATGGACAGCGGGGAGCAGTACTTC; CDR3 protein: CASSIDSMDSGEQYF
V gene: TRBV30; clone size: NA; CDR3 length: 12; D gene: NA; J gene: TRBJ1-1; CDR3 DNA: TGTGCCTGGGGGGACCAGCGAGATGAAGCTTTCTTT; CDR3 protein: CAWGDQRDEAFF
V gene: TRBV6-6; clone size: many; CDR3 length: 16; D gene: NA; J gene: TRBJ1-1; CDR3 DNA: TGTGCCAGCAGGACGGATGACTGGATCCAGAACACTGAAGCTTTCTTT; CDR3 protein: CASRTDDWIQNTEAFF
V gene: TRBV27; clone size: NA; CDR3 length: 14; D gene: NA; J gene: TRBJ1-1; CDR3 DNA: TGTGCCAGCAGTCTTTACAGCAGTAACACTGAAGCTTTCTTT; CDR3 protein: CASSLYSSNTEAFF
V gene: TRBV6-5; clone size: NA; CDR3 length: 16; D gene: NA; J gene: TRBJ1-3; CDR3 DNA: TGTGCCAGCAGTTACCTAGACGGAAGCTCTGGAAACACCATATATTTT; CDR3 protein: CASSYLDGSSGNTIYF
V gene: TRBV4-3; clone size: few; CDR3 length: 14; D gene: NA; J gene: TRBJ1-4; CDR3 DNA: TGCGCCAGCAGCCAAGATACCGGGGTGGAAAAACTGTTTTTT; CDR3 protein: CASSQDTGVEKLFF
V gene: TRBV29-1; clone size: many; CDR3 length: 20; D gene: TRBD2; J gene: TRBJ2-3; CDR3 DNA: TGCAGCGTTGAAGATGATGGGGGTAGCGGGCAGTCTTTTTGGGCAGATACGCAGTATTTT; CDR3 protein: CSVEDDGGSGQSFWADTQYF
V gene: TRBV2; clone size: NA; CDR3 length: 16; D gene: TRBD1; J gene: TRBJ1-1; CDR3 DNA: TGTGCCAGCACCGAGGGTCCAAGGGGGCTACCCTTCTTGGCTTTCTTT; CDR3 protein: CASTEGPRGLPFLAFF
V gene: TRBV7-9; clone size: many; CDR3 length: 12; D gene: NA; J gene: TRBJ2-7; CDR3 DNA: TGTGCCAGCAGTTTAGAGGTCTACGAGCAGTACTTC; CDR3 protein: CASSLEVYEQYF
V gene: TRBV9; clone size: few; CDR3 length: 14; D gene: TRBD1; J gene: TRBJ1-1; CDR3 DNA: TGTGCCAGCAGCACGGGACAGGTGGACACTGAAGCTTTCTTT; CDR3 protein: CASSTGQVDTEAFF
V gene: TRBV13; clone size: NA; CDR3 length: 12; D gene: NA; J gene: TRBJ1-6; CDR3 DNA: TGTGCCAGCAGCGGCGGGAATTCACCCCTCCACTTT; CDR3 protein: CASSGGNSPLHF
V gene: TRBV7-9; clone size: NA; CDR3 length: 14; D gene: NA; J gene: TRBJ1-4; CDR3 DNA: TGTGCCAGCAGCTTAGGGTCCAGAGGTGAAAAACTGTTTTTT; CDR3 protein: CASSLGSRGEKLFF
V gene: TRBV30; clone size: NA; CDR3 length: 13; D gene: NA; J gene: TRBJ2-7; CDR3 DNA: TGTGCCTGGAGTATCACTAGTTACGACGAGCAGTACTTC; CDR3 protein: CAWSITSYDEQYF
V gene: TRBV15; clone size: few; CDR3 length: 19; D gene: TRBD2; J gene: TRBJ2-3; CDR3 DNA: TGTGCCACCAGCAGAGTGGGGTTTTTGACTAGCGGGAGGGGAGATACGCAGTATTTT; CDR3 protein: CATSRVGFLTSGRGDTQYF
V gene: TRBV24-1; clone size: NA; CDR3 length: 17; D gene: NA; J gene: TRBJ2-2; CDR3 DNA: TGTGCCACCAGTGGTCCCTCAATATTAGGAAACACCGGGGAGCTGTTTTTT; CDR3 protein: CATSGPSILGNTGELFF
V gene: TRBV5-1; clone size: NA; CDR3 length: 13; D gene: NA; J gene: TRBJ2-5; CDR3 DNA: TGCGCCAGCAGCCCCCCCCTCCAAGTGACCCAGTACTTC; CDR3 protein: CASSPPLQVTQYF
V gene: TRBV12-3/TRBV12-4; clone size: NA; CDR3 length: 16; D gene: NA; J gene: TRBJ2-5; CDR3 DNA: TGTGCCAGCAGTTTGGCCTGGGGGCTGAACCAAGAGACCCAGTACTTC; CDR3 protein: CASSLAWGLNQETQYF
V gene: TRBV2; clone size: NA; CDR3 length: 17; D gene: TRBD1; J gene: TRBJ2-7; CDR3 DNA: TGTGCCAGCAGTCCCAAAGGGACAGGGATTGTTTCCTACGAGCAGTACTTC; CDR3 protein: CASSPKGTGIVSYEQYF
V gene: TRBV6-2/TRBV6-3; clone size: few; CDR3 length: 17; D gene: NA; J gene: TRBJ2-6; CDR3 DNA: TGTGCCAGCAGTCTGTGGAAGGGGCCCTCTGGGGCCAACGTCCTGACTTTC; CDR3 protein: CASSLWKGPSGANVLTF
V gene: TRBV6-5; clone size: NA; CDR3 length: 15; D gene: TRBD1; J gene: TRBJ1-5; CDR3 DNA: TGTGCCAGCAGTTACGGGACAGGGGGTGGGCAGCCCCAGCATTTT; CDR3 protein: CASSYGTGGGQPQHF
V gene: TRBV7-9; clone size: many; CDR3 length: 13; D gene: NA; J gene: TRBJ2-7; CDR3 DNA: TGTGCCAGCGAGGGGGGCCGAACCTACGAGCAGTACTTC; CDR3 protein: CASEGGRTYEQYF
V gene: TRBV4-3; clone size: few; CDR3 length: 15; D gene: TRBD1; J gene: TRBJ2-6; CDR3 DNA: TGCGCCAGCAGCCTGACAGGGATTGGGGCCAACGTCCTGACTTTC; CDR3 protein: CASSLTGIGANVLTF
V gene: TRBV27; clone size: NA; CDR3 length: 14; D gene: NA; J gene: TRBJ2-7; CDR3 DNA: TGTGCCAGCAGTTTATGGGGCGCTGGGTACGAGCAGTACTTC; CDR3 protein: CASSLWGAGYEQYF
V gene: TRBV7-9; clone size: many; CDR3 length: 12; D gene: NA; J gene: TRBJ2-7; CDR3 DNA: TGTGCCAGCAGCTTGGGGTCCTACGAGCAGTACTTC; CDR3 protein: CASSLGSYEQYF
V gene: TRBV10-3; clone size: few; CDR3 length: 13; D gene: NA; J gene: TRBJ2-7; CDR3 DNA: TGTGCCATCAGTGACCCTTTTGAGCTAGAGCAGTACTTC; CDR3 protein: CAISDPFELEQYF
V gene: TRBV6-2/TRBV6-3; clone size: few; CDR3 length: 14; D gene: TRBD1; J gene: TRBJ2-2; CDR3 DNA: TGTGCCAGCAGTGCCACAGGGGTTTCCGGGGAGCTGTTTTTT; CDR3 protein: CASSATGVSGELFF
V gene: TRBV19; clone size: few; CDR3 length: 12; D gene: NA; J gene: TRBJ1-4; CDR3 DNA: TGTGCCAGTAGGCCGGCAGGGCGAAAACTGTTTTTT; CDR3 protein: CASRPAGRKLFF
V gene: TRBV2; clone size: few; CDR3 length: 15; D gene: NA; J gene: TRBJ2-2; CDR3 DNA: TGTGCCAGCAGTGATATGCCCCCGAACACCGGGGAGCCGTTTTTT; CDR3 protein: CASSDMPPNTGEPFF
V gene: TRBV12-3/TRBV12-4; clone size: NA; CDR3 length: 15; D gene: NA; J gene: TRBJ2-5; CDR3 DNA: TGTGCCAGCAGTCCGTATACCGGGAAAGAAGAGACCCAGTACTTC; CDR3 protein: CASSPYTGKEETQYF
V gene: TRBV29-1; clone size: many; CDR3 length: 14; D gene: NA; J gene: TRBJ2-5; CDR3 DNA: TGCAGCGTTGAACCCTCCGGCACAGGGTTGACCCAGTACTTC; CDR3 protein: CSVEPSGTGLTQYF
V gene: TRBV14; clone size: NA; CDR3 length: 17; D gene: TRBD1; J gene: TRBJ1-4; CDR3 DNA: TGTGCCAGCAGCCAATTCGGAGGGGGCCGCGTTATTGAAAAACTGTTTTTT; CDR3 protein: CASSQFGGGRVIEKLFF
V gene: TRBV5-1; clone size: few; CDR3 length: 16; D gene: NA; J gene: TRBJ2-1; CDR3 DNA: TGCGCCAGCAGCTTGGTCCGTGGAGGAGCCTACAATGAGCAGTTCTTC; CDR3 protein: CASSLVRGGAYNEQFF
V gene: TRBV9; clone size: NA; CDR3 length: 15; D gene: TRBD1; J gene: TRBJ1-2; CDR3 DNA: TGTGCCAGCAGCGAGGGGACAGGGCCTAGCTATGGCTACACCTTC; CDR3 protein: CASSEGTGPSYGYTF
V gene: TRBV20-1; clone size: NA; CDR3 length: 13; D gene: NA; J gene: TRBJ1-1; CDR3 DNA: TGCAGTGCTATCAGGGGCCTGAACACTGAAGCTTTCTTT; CDR3 protein: CSAIRGLNTEAFF
V gene: TRBV20-1; clone size: few; CDR3 length: 16; D gene: TRBD2; J gene: TRBJ2-3; CDR3 DNA: TGCAGTGCTAGGATTATGGCGGGGGGGCCCGGAGATACGCAGTATTTT; CDR3 protein: CSARIMAGGPGDTQYF
V gene: TRBV28; clone size: many; CDR3 length: 13; D gene: NA; J gene: TRBJ1-5; CDR3 DNA: TGTGCCAGCAGAATTTATAGCAATCAGCCCCAGCATTTT; CDR3 protein: CASRIYSNQPQHF
V gene: TRBV19; clone size: NA; CDR3 length: 13; D gene: NA; J gene: TRBJ2-3; CDR3 DNA: TGTGCCAGTACCGCATTAAGCGGGGATACGCAGTATTTT; CDR3 protein: CASTALSGDTQYF
V gene: TRBV14; clone size: many; CDR3 length: 16; D gene: NA; J gene: TRBJ2-7; CDR3 DNA: TGTGCCAGCAGCCAAGATGGTTGGGCAGCAGCTAACGAGCAGTACTTC; CDR3 protein: CASSQDGWAAANEQYF
V gene: TRBV11-2; clone size: few; CDR3 length: 15; D gene: NA; J gene: TRBJ2-1; CDR3 DNA: TGTGCCAGCAGCTTAGTTCGAGCTGGATACAATGAGCAGTTCTTC; CDR3 protein: CASSLVRAGYNEQFF
V gene: TRBV27; clone size: NA; CDR3 length: 15; D gene: NA; J gene: TRBJ1-5; CDR3 DNA: TGTGCCAGCAGTTTATCGTCAGGCTGGCTTCAGCCCCAGCATTTT; CDR3 protein: CASSLSSGWLQPQHF
V gene: TRBV2; clone size: NA; CDR3 length: 14; D gene: NA; J gene: TRBJ2-5; CDR3 DNA: TGTGCCAGCTGCCAAGGGGAATTCCAAGAGACCCAGTACTTC; CDR3 protein: CASCQGEFQETQYF
V gene: TRBV12-3/TRBV12-4; clone size: few; CDR3 length: 12; D gene: NA; J gene: TRBJ2-3; CDR3 DNA: TGTGCCAGCAGTTTTTTGGTAGATACGCAGTATTTT; CDR3 protein: CASSFLVDTQYF
V gene: TRBV7-6; clone size: few; CDR3 length: 14; D gene: TRBD2; J gene: TRBJ2-3; CDR3 DNA: TGTGCCAGCAGCCCCTCGGCGGGAGGCCCCAGTGAGTATTTT; CDR3 protein: CASSPSAGGPSEYF
V gene: TRBV6-5; clone size: many; CDR3 length: 14; D gene: NA; J gene: TRBJ1-5; CDR3 DNA: TGTGCCAGCAGTTACTCCGGAGGGGATCAGCCCCAGCATTTT; CDR3 protein: CASSYSGGDQPQHF
V gene: TRBV25-1; clone size: NA; CDR3 length: 12; D gene: NA; J gene: TRBJ2-7; CDR3 DNA: TGTGCCAGCAGTGACGACAACTACGAGCAGTACTTC; CDR3 protein: CASSDDNYEQYF
V gene: TRBV7-9; clone size: NA; CDR3 length: 17; D gene: NA; J gene: TRBJ2-2; CDR3 DNA: TGTGCCAGCAGCTCCCCTTCTGGACGGGGTTACACCGGGGAGCTGTTTTTT; CDR3 protein: CASSSPSGRGYTGELFF